The next 30 T cell receptor beta chains were all read from a single sample in a study of blood T cell repertoires in COVID-19. The table came from immunoSEQ multiplex PCR; TCRdb's copy has only in-frame clones and leaves some out. The sample consists of a few hundred thousand clones, roughly 87% of them appearing once. Sequenced input: PBMCs or T cells enriched from blood (not recorded which). These TCRs come from a woman aged 25-40 years who had recovered from COVID-19.

V is TRBV11-2 and J is TRBJ1-1; 8 bases line up with TRBD1. Per germline, CDR1 SGHAT and CDR2 FQNNGV. The CDR3 is made up of 12 amino acids. Trimming removed 6 bases from V and 6 bases from J; junction bases left unmatched: 3. The CDR3, as DNA: TGTGCCAGCAGGGACAGGGCTTCTGAAGCTTTCTTT. This codes for CASRDRASEAFF. The complete variable domain, with remaining parts taken from reference TRBV11-2 and TRBJ1-1, reads EAGVAQSPRYKIIEKRQSVAFWCNPISGHATLYWYQQILGQGPKLLIQFQNNGVVDDSQLPKDRFSAERLKGVDSTLKIQPAKLEDSAVYLCASRDRASEAFFGQGTRLTVV.

The J gene is TRBJ1-5, the V gene TRBV19, with TRBD1 matching 7 bases. The CDR3 is 16 residues long. Germline CDR1 reads LNHDA; CDR2 reads SQIVND (reference sequence). Unmatched junction bases numbered 12, after V lost 9 bases and J lost 1 base. As DNA, the CDR3 is TGTGCCAGCGACTTACAGGGGTTTGCGAGCAATCAGCCCCAGCATTTT. This translates into CASDLQGFASNQPQHF. Full variable domain (outside the CDR3, taken from reference TRBV19 and TRBJ1-5): DGGITQSPKYLFRKEGQNVTLSCEQNLNHDAMYWYRQDPGQGLRLIYYSQIVNDFQKGDIAEGYSVSREKKESFPLTVTSAQKNPTAFYLCASDLQGFASNQPQHFGDGTRLSIL.

V and J are TRBV20-1 and TRBJ1-2; possible D gene TRBD1, 5 bases. The V gene lost 6 bases and the J gene lost 8 bases, with 13 bases spanning the gap. Germline CDR1 reads DFQATT; CDR2 reads SNEGSKA (reference sequence). The CDR3 is 11 amino acids. The DNA of the CDR3 is TGCAGTGCCACCGGGACTGGAGGCTACACCTTC. Amino acids: CSATGTGGYTF.

Note on this clone: This likely comes from a read error, as the CDR3 has no conserved phenylalanine or tryptophan at its end. The DNA is left out, because the CDR3 cannot be placed on it with certainty; the CDR3 is given as TCRdb lists it. The genes are TRBV28 and TRBJ1-2; the table assigns TRBD1, which was not confirmed against the DNA. The germline V gene encodes CDR1 MDHEN and CDR2 SYDVKM. Ends included, the CDR3 has 15 residues. CDR3 residues: CASSTGAHGYTFGWI.

This clone was seen a handful of times. This chain joins TRBV18 and TRBJ2-7; weak D call: TRBD1 (6 bases). Per the germline V gene, CDR1 is KGHSH and CDR2 is LQKENI. The germline V and J ends were trimmed by 0 bases and 2 bases, with 11 bases remaining between them. The CDR3 consists of 15 residues. The CDR3 nucleotides are TGTGCCAGCTCACCACCGGGACACGCTACCTACGAGCAGTACTTC. It codes for CASSPPGHATYEQYF. Together with reference TRBV18 and TRBJ2-7, the CDR3 gives the full variable domain: NAGVMQNPRHLVRRRGQEARLRCSPMKGHSHVYWYRQLPEEGLKFMVYLQKENIIDESGMPKERFSAEFPKEGPSILRIQQVVRGDSAAYFCASSPPGHATYEQYFGPGTRLTVT.

This rearrangement joins TRBV12-3 or TRBV12-4 to TRBJ1-2, with 8 bases that match TRBD1. The CDR3 has 13 amino acids. J gave up 6 bases and V 6 bases, and 6 bases lay outside the gene matches. The CDR3 sequence is CASRLTGVHGYTF. DNA for the CDR3: TGTGCCAGCAGATTGACAGGGGTCCATGGCTACACCTTC.

This rearrangement joins TRBV6-5 to TRBJ2-5, with D maybe TRBD2 (6 bases). This CDR3 has 14 amino acids. Germline values: CDR1 MNHEY, CDR2 SVGAGI. V was pared by 5 bases and J by 3 bases, with 13 bases between. DNA of the CDR3: TGTGCCAGCAGTCGGGACTCGCAAAAAGAGACCCAGTACTTC. Amino acids: CASSRDSQKETQYF.

The rearrangement links TRBV18 to TRBJ1-6, with D maybe TRBD1 (6 bases). The CDR3 length is 17 residues. Germline-derived CDR1 and CDR2 are KGHSH and LQKENI. Trimming took 2 bases from V and 3 from J, leaving 14 bases between them. The CDR3 nucleotides are TGTGCCAGCTCACCAAGGGACACTCTTTTCTATAATTCACCCCTCCACTTT. Residues: CASSPRDTLFYNSPLHF.

This sequence joins TRBV7-9 and TRBJ2-7; a possible D gene is TRBD2 (5 bases). CDR1 is SEHNR and CDR2 is FQNEAQ in the germline V gene (reference sequence). This CDR3 is built from 14 residues. With 5 bases removed from V and 0 bases from J, the gap between germline ends came to 11 bases. The CDR3 spells CASSDDYFSYEQYF. CDR3 coding DNA: TGTGCCAGCAGCGACGACTACTTCTCCTACGAGCAGTACTTC.

This clone has only a few counts. V gene TRBV30 combines with J gene TRBJ2-3; D unresolved. The CDR3 length is 12 residues. V lost 2 bases and J 4 bases, leaving 7 bases between the germline ends. Germline lookup yields CDR1 GTSNPN and CDR2 SVGIG (reference sequence). CDR3 sequence reads: CAWSPPPDTQYF. The DNA of the CDR3 is TGTGCCTGGAGTCCCCCTCCAGATACGCAGTATTTT. The variable domain in full, completed from reference TRBV30 and TRBJ2-3, reads SQTIHQWPATLVQPVGSPLSLECTVEGTSNPNLYWYRQAAGRGLQLLFYSVGIGQISSEVPQNLSASRPQDRQFILSSKKLLLSDSGFYLCAWSPPPDTQYFGPGTRLTVL.

The chain has TRBV29-1 and TRBJ2-1; 12 nucleotides line up with TRBD1. This CDR3 has 14 residues. Germline trimming cut 7 bases from V and 9 bases from J; bases unmatched to any gene: 10. Looked up from germline, CDR1 is SQVTM and CDR2 is ANQGSEA. Here the CDR3 reads CSAKGTGGFGEQFF. For the CDR3, the DNA is TGCAGCGCGAAGGGGACAGGGGGCTTCGGTGAGCAGTTCTTC.

The gene calls are TRBV7-9 and TRBJ2-1, with TRBD2 matching over 15 bases. The CDR3 extends over 19 amino acids. V was clipped by 4 bases and J by 4 bases; unmatched bases: 11. CDR1 and CDR2 (germline): SEHNR, FQNEAQ (reference sequence). The CDR3 nucleotides read TGTGCCAGCAGCTACCCACCGGGACTAGCGGGGGGAACTTACAATGAGCAGTTCTTC. Translated: CASSYPPGLAGGTYNEQFF. Based on the CDR3 plus reference TRBV7-9 and TRBJ2-1, the full variable domain is DTGVSQNPRHKITKRGQNVTFRCDPISEHNRLYWYRQTLGQGPEFLTYFQNEAQLEKSRLLSDRFSAERPKGSFSTLEIQRTEQGDSAMYLCASSYPPGLAGGTYNEQFFGPGTRLTVL.

The V gene is TRBV25-1, the J gene TRBJ1-1; D gene ambiguous. This CDR3 has 13 residues. Germline CDR1 reads MGHDK; CDR2 reads SYGVNS. Trimming took 11 bases from V and 0 from J, leaving 13 bases between them. The CDR3 nucleotides are TGTGCCCTCTGCGGCAGAATGAACACTGAAGCTTTCTTT. Translated, it gives CALCGRMNTEAFF.

The gene calls are TRBV5-5 and TRBJ2-7, with no clear D. The CDR3 is made up of 14 amino acids. Trimming shortened V by 4 bases and J by 6 bases, and 17 bases separated the two germline ends. From germline, CDR1 is SGHKS and CDR2 YYEKEE (reference sequence). The CDR3 DNA follows: TGTGCCAGCAGCCCTGGCCGCGGATTGTCCGAGCAGTACTTC. It specifies CASSPGRGLSEQYF.

The rearrangement links TRBV28 to TRBJ2-1; D may be TRBD1 (6 bases). The V end was cut by 7 bases, the J end by 10 bases, with 17 bases between. Germline CDR1 is MDHEN and CDR2 is SYDVKM. This CDR3 is 13 amino acids long. As DNA, the CDR3 is TGTGCCAGCAACCCTCACAGGGTCGGGGAGCAGTTCTTC. Translating it yields CASNPHRVGEQFF.

The chain carries TRBV28 and TRBJ2-5; D may be TRBD1 (6 bases). This CDR3 has 14 amino acids. Germline CDR1 reads MDHEN; CDR2 reads SYDVKM. Trimming took off 7 bases at V and 4 bases at J, with 16 bases between the two ends. This CDR3 reads CASTRGPLGETQYF. In DNA form, the CDR3 reads TGTGCCAGCACCAGGGGCCCCCTTGGAGAGACCCAGTACTTC.

The CDR3 bases are TGTGCCAGCAGCGTAACGGGACAGATAAACACAGATACGCAGTATTTT. Translating gives CASSVTGQINTDTQYF. The chain links TRBV9 to TRBJ2-3; 7 positions match TRBD1. This CDR3 region has 16 residues. Germline V lookup: CDR1 SGDLS, CDR2 YYNGEE. J lost 2 bases, V lost 1 base, and 7 bases had no gene match. The complete variable domain, with remaining parts taken from reference TRBV9 and TRBJ2-3, reads DSGVTQTPKHLITATGQRVTLRCSPRSGDLSVYWYQQSLDQGLQFLIQYYNGEERAKGNILERFSAQQFPDLHSELNLSSLELGDSALYFCASSVTGQINTDTQYFGPGTRLTVL.

The chain uses TRBV11-3 and TRBJ2-2; tentative D call: TRBD2 (6 bases). V lost 5 bases to trimming and J lost 2 bases, with 12 bases between them. Per germline, CDR1 SGHNT and CDR2 YENEEA. The CDR3 sequence is 15 residues long. The CDR3 loop reads CASSLSGLNTGELFF. The CDR3 DNA is TGTGCCAGCAGCCTTAGCGGCCTTAACACCGGGGAGCTGTTTTTT.

The J gene is TRBJ1-4, the V gene TRBV9, with a possible D match to TRBD1 (5 bases). The CDR3 contains 15 residues. The germline CDR1 and CDR2 sequences are SGDLS and YYNGEE. V was cut by 0 bases and J by 2 bases, with 8 bases left in between. The CDR3 reads CASSVAQGTNEKLFF. The DNA of the CDR3 is TGTGCCAGCAGCGTAGCCCAGGGTACTAATGAAAAACTGTTTTTT.

V is TRBV6-1 and J is TRBJ2-7, with 9 nucleotides matching TRBD1. The CDR3 has 16 amino acids. Germline lookup yields CDR1 MNHNS and CDR2 SASEGT. Trimming cost V 4 bases and J 0 bases; bases outside gene matches: 7. The CDR3 here is CASSAHGTGSSYEQYF. DNA of the CDR3: TGTGCCAGCAGTGCGCACGGGACAGGGAGCTCCTACGAGCAGTACTTC.

This chain uses TRBV5-1 with TRBJ2-7; D might be TRBD1 (6 bases). The V end lost 7 bases, the J end lost 6 bases, and 17 bases lay between the germline ends. Germline V CDR1 and CDR2: SGHRS, YFSETQ. The CDR3 contains 13 residues. CDR3 amino acids: CASSEGVGSEQYF. CDR3 nucleotides: TGCGCCAGCTCTGAGGGGGTGGGGAGCGAGCAGTACTTC.

The chain links TRBV7-2 to TRBJ2-3; D gene ambiguous. CDR1 and CDR2 from the germline V gene are SGHTA and FQGNSA. Trimming removed 1 base from V and 0 bases from J, with 14 bases in between. There are 17 residues in the CDR3. CDR3 sequence: CASSLESLAASTDTQYF. The DNA of the CDR3 is TGTGCCAGCAGCTTAGAGAGTTTAGCCGCTAGCACAGATACGCAGTATTTT. The whole variable domain, remainder taken from reference TRBV7-2 and TRBJ2-3, is GAGVSQSPSNKVTEKGKDVELRCDPISGHTALYWYRQSLGQGLEFLIYFQGNSAPDKSGLPSDRFSAERTGGSVSTLTIQRTQQEDSAVYLCASSLESLAASTDTQYFGPGTRLTVL.

The rearrangement joins TRBV5-8 to TRBJ1-5, with D uncertain. Trimming cost V 0 bases and J 5 bases, with 9 bases left between them. Per germline, CDR1 SGHTS and CDR2 YDEGEE. The CDR3 totals 14 residues. The CDR3 DNA sequence: TGTGCCAGCAGCTTGGCCGGAGGTTATCAGCCCCAGCATTTT. It encodes CASSLAGGYQPQHF.

The rearrangement uses TRBV4-1 and TRBJ2-7; 9 bases line up with TRBD1. J was trimmed by 5 bases and V by 3 bases; bases with no gene match: 14. Per the germline V gene, CDR1 is MGHRA and CDR2 is YSYEKL. This CDR3 comprises 17 residues. CDR3 amino acids: CASSHAWIGTGIHEQYF. Here the CDR3 DNA reads TGCGCCAGCAGCCACGCTTGGATCGGGACAGGGATCCACGAGCAGTACTTC.

The rearrangement uses TRBV10-2 and TRBJ2-1; D unresolved. V was clipped by 2 bases and J by 4 bases, with 9 bases between them. Germline CDR1 reads WSHSY; CDR2 reads SAAADI. The CDR3 totals 14 residues. The CDR3 region has the DNA TGCGCCAGCAGTGAGCTGGTAGCATACAATGAGCAGTTCTTC. This translates into CASSELVAYNEQFF.

The V and J genes are TRBV11-2 and TRBJ2-7, with a tentative D call TRBD1 (5 bases). The CDR3 is made up of 19 amino acids. V lost 0 bases, J lost 5 bases, and 26 bases lay in between. CDR1 SGHAT and CDR2 FQNNGV come from the germline V gene. The CDR3 DNA is TGTGCCAGCAGCTTAGAAAGAAAATGGACACTACGAACCGCTAACGAGCAGTACTTC. Protein sequence: CASSLERKWTLRTANEQYF.

A word on this clone: The same CDR3 arises from other DNA sequences in this sample as well. This chain uses TRBV4-1 with TRBJ1-2; 10 bases align to TRBD1. Germline CDR1 reads MGHRA; CDR2 reads YSYEKL. J gave up 2 bases and V 1 base, and 1 base lay outside the gene matches. The CDR3 loop spans 15 amino acids. CDR3 region: CASSQGQGANYGYTF. CDR3 DNA sequence: TGCGCCAGCAGCCAAGGACAGGGGGCAAACTATGGCTACACCTTC.

The rearrangement uses TRBV5-1 and TRBJ1-2; D might be TRBD1 (6 bases). Trimming left V 2 bases short and J 3 bases short, with 14 bases between. Germline V lookup: CDR1 SGHRS, CDR2 YFSETQ. CDR3 size: 15 residues. The CDR3 loop is CASSLQGPRDYGYTF. The CDR3 nucleotides read TGCGCCAGCAGCTTACAGGGTCCGAGGGACTATGGCTACACCTTC. Full variable domain (rest looked up from reference TRBV5-1 and TRBJ1-2): KAGVTQTPRYLIKTRGQQVTLSCSPISGHRSVSWYQQTPGQGLQFLFEYFSETQRNKGNFPGRFSGRQFSNSRSEMNVSTLELGDSALYLCASSLQGPRDYGYTFGSGTRLTVV.

The V gene is TRBV5-1, the J gene TRBJ1-1; 9 bases are a match to TRBD1. Germline-derived CDR1 and CDR2 are SGHRS and YFSETQ. J lost 1 base, V lost 4 bases, and 8 bases had no gene match. The CDR3 extends over 16 amino acids. The CDR3 is CASSLGQGLPNTEAFF. In nucleotides, the CDR3 is TGCGCCAGCAGCCTAGGACAGGGGTTACCGAACACTGAAGCTTTCTTT.

The chain uses TRBV7-9 and TRBJ2-2, with D unresolved. V was trimmed by 1 base and J by 5 bases, leaving 5 bases between them. The CDR3 spans 13 residues. Germline V gene sequence: CDR1 SEHNR, CDR2 FQNEAQ (reference sequence). The CDR3 is CASSLGRTGELFF. The CDR3 DNA follows: TGTGCCAGCAGCTTAGGCAGAACCGGGGAGCTGTTTTTT.